This TCR beta chain was found in a study of PD-1 blockade in classical Hodgkin lymphoma. The wider study: Patients in the cohort were put on intravenous nivolumab, 3 mg/kg every 2 weeks.

The table came from immunoSEQ multiplex PCR; TCRdb's copy has only in-frame clones and leaves some out. The table records roughly 50,000 clones, about nine tenths of them present only once. This clone was found once. Its antigen is as yet unknown. Time point defined: cycle 4 day 1 (C4D1), after 6 weeks of nivolumab. Exposure to brentuximab vedotin varied, and each patient had relapsed following autologous stem cell transplantation. The J segment lost 7 bases and the V segment lost 3 bases, leaving 12 bases of the junction unmatched. Germline V gene lookup returns CDR1 SGDLS and CDR2 YYNGEE. The CDR3 totals 15 residues. Study conclusions and caveats: Newly diagnosed patients were said to have less baseline TCR diversity than healthy donors did. Those patients who began receiving nivolumab less than 1 year after ASCT had lower diversity, and they were excluded.

The chain recombines TRBV9 with TRBJ1-2, with 7 bases fitting TRBD1. Specimen: peripheral blood mononuclear cells (PBMCs), collected before the fourth cycle of nivolumab. The source of this sequence is a human donor with classical Hodgkin lymphoma. The CDR3 DNA is TGTGCCAGCAGCGCACAGGGGTGGGATTTCTCTGGCTACACCTTC. It translates to CASSAQGWDFSGYTF.